The rows below give T cell receptor beta chains drawn from one sample of a study of blood T cell repertoires in COVID-19. Data came from immunoSEQ multiplex PCR; TCRdb stores just in-frame clones and leaves some out. The sample carries about 150,000 clones, around 90% recorded once. The sample comprised PBMCs or T cells enriched from blood (not recorded which). The receptors come from a woman in her forties who had been exposed to COVID-19. Each CDR3 is given with its conserved first and last residue. The D gene is left open where the match is weak. Expanded clones are given a class, and other clones once, few, many or no size at all.

V	J	size	D	DNA	CDR3
TRBV5-1	TRBJ2-3	-	TRBD2	TGCGCCAGCAGCTCTCGAGCGGGAGCCACAGATACGCAGTATTTT	CASSSRAGATDTQYF
TRBV12-3/TRBV12-4	TRBJ1-3	few	-	TGTGCCAGCAGTGAAGGGGGGGACACCATATATTTT	CASSEGGDTIYF
TRBV7-9	TRBJ1-5	-	TRBD1	TGTGCCAGCAGCTTAGGATTCCGGGACAGGGACCAGCCCCAGCATTTT	CASSLGFRDRDQPQHF
TRBV10-3	TRBJ1-3	few	TRBD1	TGTGCCATCAGTGCTTGGGACAGGGGCTCTGGAAACACCATATATTTT	CAISAWDRGSGNTIYF
TRBV5-4	TRBJ1-1	-	TRBD1	TGTGCCAGCAGCTTGGGTCAGGGGGCTGTTGAAGCTTTCTTT	CASSLGQGAVEAFF
TRBV10-3	TRBJ1-2	once	TRBD1	TGTGCCATCAGTGAGATTACTCCAACACAGGGGATTAACTATGGCTACACCTTC	CAISEITPTQGINYGYTF
TRBV2	TRBJ2-1	-	-	TGTGCCAGCAGTCGGGACTCCAACAATGAGCAGTTCTTC	CASSRDSNNEQFF
TRBV6-5	TRBJ1-1	-	-	TGTGCCAGCAGTTACTCGACTATTACTGAAGCTTTCTTT	CASSYSTITEAFF
TRBV19	TRBJ2-5	once	TRBD2	TGTGCCAGTAGTATGCCGAGGCGACTAGCGGCGCAAGAGACCCAGTACTTC	CASSMPRRLAAQETQYF
TRBV28	TRBJ2-7	-	-	TGTGCCAGCGAGGGGAGGTACGAGCAGTACTTC	CASEGRYEQYF
TRBV4-1	TRBJ2-7	-	TRBD1	TGCGCCAGCAGCCAGATCGGACAGGTCGAGCAGTACTTC	CASSQIGQVEQYF
TRBV6-5	TRBJ2-1	-	-	TGTGCCAGCAGGACCGGAGGGGGCGATGAGCAGTTCTTC	CASRTGGGDEQFF
TRBV10-2	TRBJ2-7	-	TRBD1	TGCGCCAGTCGGCTACAACAGGGGATTACCTACGAGCAGTACTTC	CASRLQQGITYEQYF
TRBV27	TRBJ1-1	-	-	TGTGCCAGCAGTTTGCACAGGGTGAACACTGAAGCTTTCTTT	CASSLHRVNTEAFF
TRBV10-3	TRBJ1-6	-	-	TGTGCCATCAGTGTGGGAGGAAATTCACCCCTCCACTTT	CAISVGGNSPLHF
TRBV19	TRBJ1-2	-	-	TGTGCCAGTAGGAACACCCTCTATGGCTACACCTTC	CASRNTLYGYTF
TRBV5-6	TRBJ1-2	-	-	TGTGCCAGCAGCGACCCAGGGTATGGCTACACCTTC	CASSDPGYGYTF
TRBV9	TRBJ1-6	-	TRBD1	TGTGCCAGCAGCGTAGAGAGGACAGGGAGGAATTCACCCCTCCACTTT	CASSVERTGRNSPLHF
TRBV10-3	TRBJ1-1	-	-	TGTGCCATCAGTGACCCGGGAGGATTTATGAACACTGAAGCTTTCTTT	CAISDPGGFMNTEAFF
TRBV19	TRBJ1-3	-	TRBD1	TGTGCCAGCCAGGGGGCAGATGGAAACACCATATATTTT	CASQGADGNTIYF
TRBV11-2	TRBJ2-7	-	-	TGTGCCAGCAGCTACCCGGGGATTATCCAGGAGCAGTACTTC	CASSYPGIIQEQYF
TRBV7-3	TRBJ1-2	once	-	TGTGCCAGCAGCTTAAGCCCCGGGTTCGACTATGGCTACACCTTC	CASSLSPGFDYGYTF